These 2 T cell receptor beta chains share one sample of origin, sequenced in a study of cytomegalovirus exposure and HLA in healthy donors. With 60 Vbeta and 13 Jbeta primers, the PCR was carried out. TCRdb's copy holds only in-frame clones and misses some; the assay was immunoSEQ multiplex PCR. This sample has about 190,000 clones; around 83% occur once, and the top ten carry approximately 1.7%. Material: PBMCs. These receptors were obtained from a man aged 35 to 55 in good health and CMV-seropositive.

V gene TRBV10-3 combines with J gene TRBJ2-5; 7 bases are a match to TRBD1. With V trimmed by 0 bases and J by 1 base, 5 bases remained unmatched. Germline loops: CDR1 ENHRY, CDR2 SYGVKD. This CDR3 contains 16 residues. CDR3 DNA sequence: TGTGCCATCAGTGAGTCTGCGACAGGGCCCCAAGAGACCCAGTACTTC. Residues: CAISESATGPQETQYF.

V and J are TRBV9 and TRBJ1-3, with D hard to call. The CDR3 runs 15 residues. V lost 0 bases and J lost 2, with 9 bases in between. The germline gives CDR1 SGDLS, CDR2 YYNGEE. The CDR3 DNA reads as TGTGCCAGCAGCGTAGCGGGGAAAGCTGGAAACACCATATATTTT. Translated, it gives CASSVAGKAGNTIYF.